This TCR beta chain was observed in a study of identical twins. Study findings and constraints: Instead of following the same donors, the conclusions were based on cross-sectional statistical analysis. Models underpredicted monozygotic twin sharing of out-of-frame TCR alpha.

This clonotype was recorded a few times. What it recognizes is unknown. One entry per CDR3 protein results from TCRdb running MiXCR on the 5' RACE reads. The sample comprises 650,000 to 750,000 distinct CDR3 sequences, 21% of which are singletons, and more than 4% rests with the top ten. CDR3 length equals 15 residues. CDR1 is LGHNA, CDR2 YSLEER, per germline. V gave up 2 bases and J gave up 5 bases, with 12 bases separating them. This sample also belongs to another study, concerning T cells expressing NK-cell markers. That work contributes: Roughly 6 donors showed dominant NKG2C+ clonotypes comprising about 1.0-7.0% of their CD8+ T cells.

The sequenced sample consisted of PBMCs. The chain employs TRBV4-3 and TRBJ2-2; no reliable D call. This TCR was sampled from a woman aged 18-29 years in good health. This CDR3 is CASSQQTASTGELFF. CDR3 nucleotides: TGCGCCAGCAGCCAACAGACGGCTTCGACCGGGGAGCTGTTTTTT.